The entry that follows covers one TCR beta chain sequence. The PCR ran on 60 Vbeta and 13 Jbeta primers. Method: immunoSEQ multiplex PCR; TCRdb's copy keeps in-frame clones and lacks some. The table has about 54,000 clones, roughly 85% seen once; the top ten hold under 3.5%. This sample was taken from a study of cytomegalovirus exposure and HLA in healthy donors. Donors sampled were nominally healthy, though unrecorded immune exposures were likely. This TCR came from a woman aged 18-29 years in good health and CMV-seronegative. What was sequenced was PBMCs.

CDR3 in amino acids: CAWSLRGIDVGELFF. The CDR3 DNA reads TGTGCCTGGAGTCTTCGCGGGATTGATGTCGGGGAGCTGTTTTTT. The V and J genes are TRBV30 and TRBJ2-2; tentatively, D is TRBD2 (6 bases). The germline gives CDR1 GTSNPN, CDR2 SVGIG (reference sequence). The CDR3 sequence is 15 residues long. V dropped 2 bases and J dropped 7 bases, with 17 bases sitting between them.